This T cell receptor (beta chain) was sequenced in a study of shared clonotypes between healthy human individuals. Per the germline V gene, CDR1 is MNHNS and CDR2 is SASEGT. V was pared by 6 bases and J by 4 bases, with 5 bases of the junction left unmatched. This CDR3 spans 14 amino acids. Using immunoSEQ multiplex PCR, the repertoire was profiled, and TCRdb retains in-frame clones only, with some absent. Of 850,000 to 1,200,000 clones listed, around 76% were seen once; the top ten hold approximately 1.3%. The chain is built from TRBV6-1 and TRBJ2-1, with 8 nucleotides matching TRBD1. The TCR was taken from a man in his late teens or twenties in good health. Material for sequencing was memory CD4+ T cells sorted from blood. Subset specified: CD45RA-negative fraction. The CDR3 bases are TGTGCCAGCAGGGCCGGGACAGGATACAATGAGCAGTTCTTC. Translation gives CASRAGTGYNEQFF.